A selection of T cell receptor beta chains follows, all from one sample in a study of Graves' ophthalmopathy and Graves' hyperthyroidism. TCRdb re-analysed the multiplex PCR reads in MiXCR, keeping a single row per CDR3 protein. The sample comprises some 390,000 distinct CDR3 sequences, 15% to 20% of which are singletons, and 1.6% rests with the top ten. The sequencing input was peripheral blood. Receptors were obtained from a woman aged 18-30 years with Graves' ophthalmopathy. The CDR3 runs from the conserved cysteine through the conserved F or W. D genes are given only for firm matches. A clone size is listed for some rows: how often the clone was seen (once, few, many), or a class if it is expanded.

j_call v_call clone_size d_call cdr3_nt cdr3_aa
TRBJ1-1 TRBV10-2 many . TGCGCCAGCAGTGAGCGGACGGCCACTGAAGCTTTCTTT CASSERTATEAFF
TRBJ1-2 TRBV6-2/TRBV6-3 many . TGTGCCAGCACGGGAGGCCTCTATGGCTACACCTTC CASTGGLYGYTF
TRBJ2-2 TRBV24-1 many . TGTGCCACCTCGGGGACGTGGGACACCGGGGAGCTGTTTTTT CATSGTWDTGELFF
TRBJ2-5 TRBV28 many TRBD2 TGTGCCAGCAGTTTCAGGCTAGCGGGAGGACGACAGACCCAGTACTTC CASSFRLAGGRQTQYF
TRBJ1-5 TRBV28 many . TGTGCCAGCGGGTTACCCGGGACATACAATCAGCCCCAGCATTTT CASGLPGTYNQPQHF
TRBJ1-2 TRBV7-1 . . TGTGCCAGCAGCTCAGTCACCTATGGGGCAGGGAGCATCCAAAACTATGGCTACACCTTC CASSSVTYGAGSIQNYGYTF
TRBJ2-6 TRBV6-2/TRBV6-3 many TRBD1 TGTGCCAGCAGCGCCCAGGGGGTCCCCAGAGGGGCCAACGTCCTGACTTTC CASSAQGVPRGANVLTF
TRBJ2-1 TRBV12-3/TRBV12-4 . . TGTGCCAGCACCAGAAAGGCGGAAAGCTCCTACAATGAGCAGTTCTTC CASTRKAESSYNEQFF
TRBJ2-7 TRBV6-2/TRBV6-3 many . TGTGCCAGCGTCAACCCAGGGTCCGAGCAGTACTTC CASVNPGSEQYF
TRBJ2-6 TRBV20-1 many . TGCAGTGCTGTTGGCTCTGGGGCCAACGTCCTGACTTTC CSAVGSGANVLTF
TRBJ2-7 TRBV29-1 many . TGCAGCGTTGAAGGGCGGGACCGGAGGCGCGAGCAGTACTTC CSVEGRDRRREQYF
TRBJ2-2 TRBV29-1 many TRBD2 TGCAGCGTCCTCGGGACTAGCGGGAGGGCCGGCGGGGAGCTGTTTTTT CSVLGTSGRAGGELFF
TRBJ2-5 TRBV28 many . TGTGCCAGCAGTGGAATGGGTCGGGGCCCAGCTCAAGAGACCCAGTACTTC CASSGMGRGPAQETQYF
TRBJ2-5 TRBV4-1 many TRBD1 TGCGCCAGCAGCCAAGGACAGGGGGTCGAGGAGACCCAGTACTTC CASSQGQGVEETQYF
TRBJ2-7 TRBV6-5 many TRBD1 TGTGCCAGCAAGGGACAGGGGTCCCCCCACGAGCAGTACTTC CASKGQGSPHEQYF
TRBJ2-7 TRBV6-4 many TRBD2 TGTGCCAGCAGTGTCCCGACTAGCGGGAACTCCTACGAGCAGTACTTC CASSVPTSGNSYEQYF
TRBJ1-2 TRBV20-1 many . TGCAGTGTTGCCGGTTTCGGCTATGGCTACACCTTC CSVAGFGYGYTF
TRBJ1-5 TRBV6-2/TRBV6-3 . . TGTGCCAGCAGTTACTCGAAAAAGGCAAGTTCCGGGGGCGATCAGCCCCAGCATTTT CASSYSKKASSGGDQPQHF
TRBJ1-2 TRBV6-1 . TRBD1 TGTGCCAGCAGGGATCGGACAGGGAACGGCTACACCTTC CASRDRTGNGYTF
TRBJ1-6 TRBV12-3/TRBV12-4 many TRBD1 TGTGCCAGCAGTCACCCGGACCGGGACAGGGGTTCACCCCTCCACTTT CASSHPDRDRGSPLHF
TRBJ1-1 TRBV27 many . TGTGCCAGCAGTTTATTGGGGGGGGTGAGAGCTGAAGCTTTCTTT CASSLLGGVRAEAFF
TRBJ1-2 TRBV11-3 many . TGTGCCAGCAGCTTAAGAAACCATTTAGGGGGGACTAACTATGGCTACACCTTC CASSLRNHLGGTNYGYTF
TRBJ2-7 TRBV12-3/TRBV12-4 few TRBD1 TGTGCCAGCAGTTCGACAGGGATCATGAACGAGCAGTACTTC CASSSTGIMNEQYF
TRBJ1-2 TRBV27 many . TGTGCCAGCAGTTTATCCCGCGACTATGGCTACACCTTC CASSLSRDYGYTF
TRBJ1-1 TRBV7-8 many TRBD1 TGTGCCAGCAGCTCGGACAGGGTAGGCACTGAAGCTTTCTTT CASSSDRVGTEAFF
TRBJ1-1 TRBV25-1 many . TGTGCCAGCAGTGAAGGTCGGGCGCGCACTGAAGCTTTCTTT CASSEGRARTEAFF
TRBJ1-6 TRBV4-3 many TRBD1 TGCGCCAGCAGCCAGATGTCCTCGACAGGGAAGAATTCACCCCTCCACTTT CASSQMSSTGKNSPLHF
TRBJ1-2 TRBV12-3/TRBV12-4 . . TGTGCCAGCAGTTCCGGAGAGGGTGGCTACACCTTC CASSSGEGGYTF
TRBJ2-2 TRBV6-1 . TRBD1 TGTGCCAGCAGTCCTCGGGGACAGCTATACACCGGGGAGCTGTTTTTT CASSPRGQLYTGELFF
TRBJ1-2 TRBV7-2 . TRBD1 TGTGCCAGCAGCCCCAATACAGGGGGTGGCTACACCTTC CASSPNTGGGYTF
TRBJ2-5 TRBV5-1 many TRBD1 TGCGCCAGCAGCCCATGGACAGGGCAAGAGACCCAGTACTTC CASSPWTGQETQYF
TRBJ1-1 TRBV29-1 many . TGCAGCGTTGGTGGGAGAGACACTGAAGCTTTCTTT CSVGGRDTEAFF
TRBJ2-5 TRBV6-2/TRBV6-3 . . TGTGCCAGCAGTCCATTAGCGGTCGTGGTAGAGACCCAGTACTTC CASSPLAVVVETQYF
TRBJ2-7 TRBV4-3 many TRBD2 TGCGCCAGCAGCCGTAGCGGGGGCTACGAGCAGTACTTC CASSRSGGYEQYF
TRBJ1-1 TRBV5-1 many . TGCGCCAGCAGCTTGGATTCTGCGGGAGCGAACACTGAAGCTTTCTTT CASSLDSAGANTEAFF
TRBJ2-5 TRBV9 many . TGTGCCAGCAGCTCGGGATTTACGAGATACTTC CASSSGFTRYF
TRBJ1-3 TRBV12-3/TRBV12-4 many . TGTGCCAGCAGTTTAGCGGGACAAATCTCTGGAAACACCATATATTTT CASSLAGQISGNTIYF
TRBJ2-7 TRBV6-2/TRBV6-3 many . TGTGCCAGCAGTTACTCGGCCCCCTACGAGCAGTACTTC CASSYSAPYEQYF
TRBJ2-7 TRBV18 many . TGTGCCAGCTCACCACCATCGGGAGAGGGATACGAGCAGTACTTC CASSPPSGEGYEQYF
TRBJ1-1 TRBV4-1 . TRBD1 TGCGCCAGCAGCCAGCAGACAGGGGTAGTCACTGAAGCTTTCTTT CASSQQTGVVTEAFF
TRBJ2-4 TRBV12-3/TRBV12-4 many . TGTGCCAGTCAGGGGTCCAAAAACATTCAGTACTTC CASQGSKNIQYF
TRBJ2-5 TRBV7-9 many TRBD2 TGTGCCAGCAGCTTTAGCGGGAGGGGAGAGACCCAGTACTTC CASSFSGRGETQYF
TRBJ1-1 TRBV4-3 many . TGCGCCAGCAGCCCAAGATGGGAACAGAACACTGAAGCTTTCTTT CASSPRWEQNTEAFF
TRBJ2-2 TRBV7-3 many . TGTGCCAGCAGCTCCGTAGCCACCGGGGAGCTGTTTTTT CASSSVATGELFF
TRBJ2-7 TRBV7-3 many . TGTGCCAGCAGCGTAGGTCACTCCTACGAGCAGTACTTC CASSVGHSYEQYF
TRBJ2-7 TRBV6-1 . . TGTGCCAGCAGTCCTTCCTTGGCAGGGACCTACGAGCAGTACTTC CASSPSLAGTYEQYF
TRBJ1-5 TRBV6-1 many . TGTGCCAGCAGTGAAGCAGGGGCCGGTCAGCCCCAGCATTTT CASSEAGAGQPQHF
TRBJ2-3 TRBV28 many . TGTGCCAGCAGCAGAGATACAGATACGCAGTATTTT CASSRDTDTQYF
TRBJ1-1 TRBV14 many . TGTGCCGGAATAACCTTGAACACTGAAGCTTTCTTT CAGITLNTEAFF
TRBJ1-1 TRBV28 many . TGTGCCAGCAGTTTATCTGGACTCCCGAACACTGAAGCTTTCTTT CASSLSGLPNTEAFF
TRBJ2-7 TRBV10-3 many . TGTGCCATCGGCTCGACCAGTGACGAGCAGTACTTC CAIGSTSDEQYF